Listed below are T cell receptor beta chains from one sample, sequenced in a study of shared clonotypes between healthy human individuals. Sequenced by immunoSEQ multiplex PCR; TCRdb stores in-frame clones only, minus some. Here the sample spans 2 million to 2.5 million clones, 80% to 95% being singletons. The material sequenced was naive CD4+ T cells from PBMCs. These receptors were collected from a man younger than 35 in good health. Some clones in this sample may be carry-over from other donors' samples. CDR3s include the opening cysteine and the closing phenylalanine or tryptophan. A D gene is named only where the DNA matches it firmly. Size is omitted from some rows. Given values are once, few, many or a class for expanded clones.

CASSPTAATNEKLFF	TGTGCCAGCTCACCAACTGCAGCAACTAATGAAAAACTGTTTTTT	15	TRBV18	NA	TRBJ1-4	NA
CASSHAMNQGSYEQYF	TGTGCCAGCAGCCACGCAATGAACCAGGGGTCCTACGAGCAGTACTTC	16	TRBV4-2	NA	TRBJ2-7	NA
CASSLVYRGSSEQYF	TGCGCCAGCAGCTTGGTGTATCGGGGCTCCAGCGAGCAGTACTTC	15	TRBV5-1	NA	TRBJ2-7	NA
CASSDMARAQDTQYF	TGTGCCAGCAGTGACATGGCTAGGGCCCAAGATACGCAGTATTTT	15	TRBV6-1	NA	TRBJ2-3	NA
CASTSGVVYGYTF	TGTGCCAGCACCAGCGGGGTGGTCTATGGCTACACCTTC	13	TRBV6-5	once	TRBJ1-2	NA
CASSLDIYNEQFF	TGCGCCAGCAGCTTGGACATTTACAATGAGCAGTTCTTC	13	TRBV5-1	NA	TRBJ2-1	NA
CASSLTSGSAYEQYF	TGCGCCAGCAGCTTAACTAGCGGGAGTGCGTACGAGCAGTACTTC	15	TRBV5-1	NA	TRBJ2-7	TRBD2
CASSQDRRMNTEAFF	TGTGCCAGCAGCCAAGATCGACGCATGAACACTGAAGCTTTCTTT	15	TRBV4-2	NA	TRBJ1-1	NA
CASSPPSRGLPSYNEQFF	TGTGCCAGCTCACCGCCCTCACGAGGACTTCCCTCCTACAATGAGCAGTTCTTC	18	TRBV18	NA	TRBJ2-1	NA
CASSFLRGGYAEAFF	TGTGCCAGCAGCTTCCTCAGGGGTGGGTACGCTGAAGCTTTCTTT	15	TRBV7-9	NA	TRBJ1-1	NA
CASSPMGLEVSYNEQFF	TGTGCCAGCAGTCCCATGGGACTTGAGGTCTCCTACAATGAGCAGTTCTTC	17	TRBV27	NA	TRBJ2-1	NA
CASSGGGGNTEAFF	TGCGCCAGCAGCGGGGGAGGTGGGAACACTGAAGCTTTCTTT	14	TRBV5-1	few	TRBJ1-1	NA
CASSSSSGPSNTGELFF	TGTGCCAGCAGCTCCTCTAGCGGGCCCTCGAACACCGGGGAGCTGTTTTTT	17	TRBV11-3	once	TRBJ2-2	TRBD2
CASSPGLAGVEGRDQYF	TGCGCCAGCAGCCCAGGACTAGCGGGAGTGGAAGGGCGAGACCAGTACTTC	17	TRBV23-1	NA	TRBJ2-5	TRBD2
CSARDSQSLYNEQFF	TGCAGCGCCCGGGACTCCCAGAGCCTCTACAATGAGCAGTTCTTC	15	TRBV29-1	NA	TRBJ2-1	NA
CAWREENTEAFF	TGTGCCTGGAGGGAGGAGAACACTGAAGCTTTCTTT	12	TRBV30	NA	TRBJ1-1	NA
CASSQGAAVRNQPQHF	TGCGCCAGCAGCCAAGGGGCAGCAGTCCGCAATCAGCCCCAGCATTTT	16	TRBV4-1	NA	TRBJ1-5	NA
CASSQDRTGGHRGTEAFF	TGCGCCAGCAGCCAAGATCGGACCGGGGGGCACCGGGGCACTGAAGCTTTCTTT	18	TRBV4-3	NA	TRBJ1-1	NA
CSVDSGGTDTQYF	TGCAGCGTTGATTCTGGGGGCACAGATACGCAGTATTTT	13	TRBV29-1	NA	TRBJ2-3	NA
CASSPGGGGNTIYF	TGTGCCAGCAGCCCGGGTGGAGGCGGAAACACCATATATTTT	14	TRBV5-4	NA	TRBJ1-3	NA
CASTDDTAGNTIYF	TGCGCCAGCACCGATGACACCGCTGGAAACACCATATATTTT	14	TRBV10-1	NA	TRBJ1-3	NA
CASSQSRGSGYGYTF	TGCGCCAGCAGCCAAAGCAGGGGTTCCGGCTATGGCTACACCTTC	15	TRBV4-3	NA	TRBJ1-2	NA
CASSLVANGGADTQYF	TGTGCCAGCAGCTTAGTGGCGAACGGAGGCGCAGATACGCAGTATTTT	16	TRBV7-2	NA	TRBJ2-3	NA
CASSPPGPGSGEQYF	TGCGCCAGCAGCCCTCCGGGTCCGGGGTCCGGCGAGCAGTACTTC	15	TRBV4-1	NA	TRBJ2-7	NA
CSVAGGNNQPQHF	TGCAGCGTTGCAGGGGGGAACAATCAGCCCCAGCATTTT	13	TRBV29-1	NA	TRBJ1-5	TRBD1
CASSHRLAGGPGTDTQYF	TGTGCCAGCAGCCATAGACTAGCGGGAGGGCCCGGAACAGATACGCAGTATTTT	18	TRBV5-4	NA	TRBJ2-3	TRBD2
CASSVGWGNYGYTF	TGTGCCAGCAGCGTAGGGTGGGGGAACTATGGCTACACCTTC	14	TRBV9	once	TRBJ1-2	NA
CAWVWRDNYGYTF	TGTGCCTGGGTGTGGCGGGATAACTATGGCTACACCTTC	13	TRBV30	NA	TRBJ1-2	NA
CATSVRGAGYEQYF	TGTGCCACCAGCGTCCGCGGGGCTGGGTACGAGCAGTACTTC	14	TRBV15	NA	TRBJ2-7	NA
CARTADSTEQYF	TGTGCCAGGACGGCGGATAGTACAGAGCAGTACTTC	12	TRBV5-3	NA	TRBJ2-7	NA
CASSLTQGLETQYF	TGTGCCAGCAGCTTAACACAGGGCCTAGAGACCCAGTACTTC	14	TRBV7-9	NA	TRBJ2-5	NA
CASSWTGEETQYF	TGTGCCAGCAGTTGGACAGGGGAAGAGACCCAGTACTTC	13	TRBV5-5	NA	TRBJ2-5	TRBD1
CAWSLGTGVRETQYF	TGTGCCTGGAGTCTGGGGACAGGGGTTCGGGAGACCCAGTACTTC	15	TRBV30	NA	TRBJ2-5	TRBD1
CASSVQGRSGANVLTF	TGTGCCAGCAGTGTCCAGGGGCGATCTGGGGCCAACGTCCTGACTTTC	16	TRBV25-1	NA	TRBJ2-6	NA
CASSLAAGWADTEAFF	TGCGCCAGCAGCTTGGCGGCGGGGTGGGCTGACACTGAAGCTTTCTTT	16	TRBV5-1	NA	TRBJ1-1	NA
CASSLVAPLEQFF	TGCGCCAGCAGCTTGGTGGCCCCCCTGGAGCAGTTCTTC	13	TRBV5-1	NA	TRBJ2-1	NA
CASSVETGGGSGELFF	TGTGCCAGCAGCGTAGAGACGGGTGGAGGATCCGGGGAGCTGTTTTTT	16	TRBV9	NA	TRBJ2-2	NA
CASSPRTGLGTEAFF	TGTGCCAGCAGCCCTAGGACAGGGTTGGGCACTGAAGCTTTCTTT	15	TRBV5-6	NA	TRBJ1-1	TRBD1
CASSPPGGYPYEQYF	TGTGCCAGCTCACCACCGGGGGGGTACCCCTACGAGCAGTACTTC	15	TRBV18	NA	TRBJ2-7	TRBD2
CAWSADGRAYEQYF	TGTGCCTGGAGTGCAGACGGCCGGGCTTACGAGCAGTACTTC	14	TRBV30	NA	TRBJ2-7	NA
CASSADFNQPQHF	TGTGCCAGCAGTGCAGATTTCAATCAGCCCCAGCATTTT	13	TRBV2	NA	TRBJ1-5	NA
CASQGQETQYF	TGTGCCAGTCAAGGCCAAGAGACCCAGTACTTC	11	TRBV7-9	NA	TRBJ2-5	NA
CAWSPSASGFEQYF	TGTGCCTGGAGCCCGTCGGCCTCAGGATTCGAGCAGTACTTC	14	TRBV30	NA	TRBJ2-7	NA
CASVGRENYGYTF	TGTGCCAGCGTCGGCAGAGAAAACTATGGCTACACCTTC	13	TRBV28	NA	TRBJ1-2	NA
CASSQGLAREQYF	TGTGCCAGCAGCCAAGGACTAGCTCGAGAGCAGTACTTC	13	TRBV7-3	few	TRBJ2-7	TRBD2
CASKGGVSYEQYF	TGTGCCAGCAAGGGCGGCGTCTCCTACGAGCAGTACTTC	13	TRBV7-2	NA	TRBJ2-7	NA
CASSVGTSGRGEQFF	TGTGCCAGCAGCGTCGGGACTAGCGGGAGGGGAGAGCAGTTCTTC	15	TRBV9	NA	TRBJ2-1	TRBD2
CASSLSEGIAGGGAWGNEQFF	TGTGCCAGCAGCTTATCAGAAGGGATAGCGGGAGGAGGCGCGTGGGGCAATGAGCAGTTCTTC	21	TRBV7-8	NA	TRBJ2-1	TRBD2
CASSVGIGQGNTEAFF	TGTGCCAGCAGCGTAGGAATCGGGCAGGGAAACACTGAAGCTTTCTTT	16	TRBV9	few	TRBJ1-1	NA
CASRQINRADTQYF	TGTGCCAGCAGGCAGATCAACAGGGCAGATACGCAGTATTTT	14	TRBV28	NA	TRBJ2-3	NA
CASSERGFNEQFF	TGTGCCAGCAGTGAAAGGGGATTCAATGAGCAGTTCTTC	13	TRBV2	NA	TRBJ2-1	NA
CASSPRGSLNQPQHF	TGTGCCAGTAGTCCCCGGGGGTCGCTCAATCAGCCCCAGCATTTT	15	TRBV19	NA	TRBJ1-5	NA
CASSRSGNTIYF	TGTGCCAGTAGCCGCTCTGGAAACACCATATATTTT	12	TRBV19	NA	TRBJ1-3	NA
CASSQDKGVHEQYF	TGCGCCAGCAGCCAAGATAAGGGGGTCCACGAGCAGTACTTC	14	TRBV4-1	NA	TRBJ2-7	NA
CASSPRGAGGPHEQYF	TGTGCCAGCAGCCCCCGGGGAGCGGGAGGGCCCCACGAGCAGTACTTC	16	TRBV7-3	NA	TRBJ2-7	TRBD2
CASTWETGMNTEAFF	TGTGCCAGCACATGGGAGACAGGAATGAACACTGAAGCTTTCTTT	15	TRBV18	NA	TRBJ1-1	NA
CSVELGSNQAFF	TGCAGCGTTGAGCTGGGGTCGAATCAAGCTTTCTTT	12	TRBV29-1	few	TRBJ1-1	NA